Given below is one T cell receptor (beta chain) in context. Libraries were prepared by immunoSEQ multiplex PCR; TCRdb keeps only in-frame clonotypes and omits some of them. The data contain about 61,000 clones, around 87% of them seen just once; the ten biggest clones take up 1.2%. The source of the sample is a study of OX40 agonist ivuxolimab in advanced cancers. This CDR3 comprises 16 residues. Germline CDR1 is KGHSH and CDR2 is LQKENI. The V end was cut by 4 bases, the J end by 0 bases, with 12 bases between. The origin of this receptor is an adult with an advanced solid tumor such as melanoma, head and neck, liver or kidney cancer. The chain uses TRBV18 and TRBJ2-2, with D tentatively TRBD1 or TRBD2 (5 bases each). Material: CD4+ or CD8+ T cells sorted from blood, obtained in a trial of the OX40 agonist ivuxolimab. The DNA of the CDR3 is TGTGCCAGCTCACGGACTGCCAGGGCGAACACCGGGGAGCTGTTTTTT. Its translation is CASSRTARANTGELFF.